These 23 T cell receptor beta chains came from one sample sequenced in a study of OX40 agonist ivuxolimab in advanced cancers. Profiled with immunoSEQ multiplex PCR; TCRdb holds only in-frame clones, not every one. The table records approximately 120,000 clones, about nine tenths of them present only once. The sample consisted of CD4+ or CD8+ T cells sorted from blood, taken in a trial of the OX40 agonist ivuxolimab. These receptors all come from an adult with an advanced solid tumor such as melanoma, head and neck, liver or kidney cancer.

This chain uses TRBV29-1 with TRBJ2-1; D perhaps matches TRBD2 (6 bases). The CDR3 runs 19 residues. CDR1 is SQVTM and CDR2 is ANQGSEA in the germline V gene. Trimming stripped 5 bases from V and 10 bases from J, with 36 bases between. CDR3 protein: CSVILGFGVRDQKPGEQFF. CDR3 DNA sequence: TGCAGCGTTATTTTGGGGTTCGGAGTGCGGGACCAGAAACCTGGGGAGCAGTTCTTC.

The chain links TRBV15 to TRBJ2-5, with D possibly being TRBD1 (5 bases). Trimming removed 0 bases from V and 9 bases from J, with 8 bases in between. From germline, CDR1 is LNHNV and CDR2 YYDKDF (reference sequence). The CDR3 is 12 residues long. The CDR3 loop reads CATSRDIGAQYF. In DNA form, the CDR3 reads TGTGCCACCAGCAGAGATATAGGGGCCCAGTACTTC.

This chain uses TRBV5-5 with TRBJ2-3; 10 nucleotides match TRBD1. CDR3 length equals 16 residues. CDR1 SGHKS and CDR2 YYEKEE come from the germline V gene (reference sequence). The V and J ends lost 4 bases and 0 bases, in that order; junction bases with no gene match: 5. CDR3 protein: CASSPGQGGSTDTQYF. CDR3 sequence (DNA): TGTGCCAGCAGCCCCGGACAGGGGGGGAGCACAGATACGCAGTATTTT.

The rearrangement links TRBV11-3 to TRBJ1-1, with D possibly TRBD1 on 5 matching bases. Germline V lookup: CDR1 SGHNT, CDR2 YENEEA. The CDR3 extends over 14 amino acids. Trimming shortened V by 1 base and J by 3 bases, and 9 bases separated the two germline ends. In DNA form, the CDR3 reads TGTGCCAGCAGCTTAGGGACATGGGACACTGAAGCTTTCTTT. Protein: CASSLGTWDTEAFF.

The chain employs TRBV18 and TRBJ2-7; 7 positions agree with TRBD2. Germline CDR1 reads KGHSH; CDR2 reads LQKENI. The V and J ends lost 0 bases and 2 bases, in that order; junction bases with no gene match: 4. The CDR3 has 15 residues. The chain's CDR3 is CASSPPGGPTYEQYF. The CDR3 region has the DNA TGTGCCAGCTCACCACCGGGAGGGCCTACCTACGAGCAGTACTTC.

This clone was seen only once. V is TRBV6-5 and J is TRBJ2-7; TRBD1 matches 7 bases. V shed 5 bases, J shed 4 bases, and the junction held 8 bases outside the gene matches. Germline V gene sequence: CDR1 MNHEY, CDR2 SVGAGI. The CDR3 runs to 14 residues. The CDR3, as DNA: TGTGCCAGCAGTGGGGGACAGAAAGTTTACGAGCAGTACTTC. Residues: CASSGGQKVYEQYF.

The chain combines TRBV19 with TRBJ2-5; 11 nucleotides align to TRBD2. This CDR3 is 17 amino acids long. V shed 1 base and J 1 base; nucleotides not matched to a gene: 5. Looked up from germline, CDR1 is LNHDA and CDR2 is SQIVND (reference sequence). CDR3 residues: CASSIVALAGAQETQYF. CDR3 nucleotides: TGTGCCAGTAGTATAGTTGCACTAGCGGGAGCCCAAGAGACCCAGTACTTC.

This clone was counted once. The CDR3 sequence is CASSEGGTGYYNEQFF. CDR3 nucleotide sequence: TGTGCCAGCAGTGAGGGCGGGACAGGGTACTACAATGAGCAGTTCTTC. This chain connects TRBV28 to TRBJ2-1, with 9 bases that match TRBD1. J gave up 3 bases and V 5 bases, and 8 bases lay outside the gene matches. The V gene's germline CDR1 is MDHEN and CDR2 SYDVKM. The CDR3 is made up of 16 amino acids.

The chain uses TRBV7-9 and TRBJ2-2, with a tentative D call TRBD2 (6 bases). Trimming stripped 5 bases from V and 6 bases from J, with 10 bases between. The CDR3 consists of 13 residues. Germline lookup yields CDR1 SEHNR and CDR2 FQNEAQ (reference sequence). The CDR3 loop is CASSHAGSGELFF. DNA of the CDR3: TGTGCCAGCAGCCACGCGGGGTCCGGGGAGCTGTTTTTT.

The CDR3 loop is CASSIVASGRAEQFF. In DNA, the CDR3 is TGTGCCAGTAGTATAGTGGCTAGCGGTAGGGCTGAGCAGTTCTTC. The chain couples TRBV19 to TRBJ2-1; TRBD2 aligns across 7 bases. The CDR3 loop spans 15 amino acids. J was trimmed by 9 bases and V by 1 base; bases with no gene match: 9. Looked up from germline, CDR1 is LNHDA and CDR2 is SQIVND (reference sequence).

This clone showed up just once. This chain uses TRBV28 with TRBJ2-1; TRBD1 or TRBD2 may be the D gene (5 bases each). This CDR3 region has 15 residues. Trimming left V 4 bases short and J 4 bases short, with 14 bases between. Germline V lookup: CDR1 MDHEN, CDR2 SYDVKM. In DNA, the CDR3 is TGTGCCAGCAGTTCCCAGGGAGTAGGGTACAATGAGCAGTTCTTC. Amino acid sequence: CASSSQGVGYNEQFF.

The chain links TRBV19 to TRBJ1-3, with D perhaps matching TRBD1 (6 bases). V was shortened by 4 bases and J by 2 bases, with 21 bases between the two germline ends. The CDR3 has 18 residues. In germline, CDR1 is LNHDA, CDR2 SQIVND (reference sequence). The CDR3 nucleotides are TGTGCCAGTAGTACCTACAATTCGGGGGCGAGTACTGGAAACACCATATATTTT. As protein: CASSTYNSGASTGNTIYF.

V usage is TRBV5-4 and J usage is TRBJ2-2, with 9 bases fitting TRBD2. CDR3 length: 17 amino acids. V was pared by 4 bases and J by 7 bases, with 14 bases of the junction left unmatched. Germline V gene sequence: CDR1 SGHNT, CDR2 YYREEE (reference sequence). The CDR3 DNA reads TGTGCCAGCAGCCCCGATAGCGGGAGTTCCCGTCGCGGGGAGCTGTTTTTT. As protein: CASSPDSGSSRRGELFF.

The genes are TRBV27 and TRBJ1-2; 10 nucleotides align to TRBD1. V lost 8 bases and J lost 4; bases outside the gene matches: 7. CDR3 size: 14 residues. The V gene's germline CDR1 is MNHEY and CDR2 SMNVEV (reference sequence). CDR3 DNA: TGTGCCAGCGCAGACAGGGGGCTCGGCTATGGCTACACCTTC. As protein: CASADRGLGYGYTF.

This sequence joins TRBV7-9 and TRBJ2-2; unclear D gene. The CDR3 sequence is 13 residues long. CDR1 SEHNR and CDR2 FQNEAQ come from the germline V gene (reference sequence). V was shortened by 8 bases and J by 2 bases, with 9 bases between the two germline ends. CDR3 in amino acids: CASEKTNTGELFF. The CDR3 DNA sequence: TGTGCCAGCGAGAAAACCAACACCGGGGAGCTGTTTTTT.

This clone was found once. V and J are TRBV5-1 and TRBJ2-3; D call uncertain. The CDR3 consists of 15 residues. Germline V CDR1 and CDR2: SGHRS, YFSETQ. V was pared by 4 bases and J by 4 bases, with 16 bases between. CDR3: CASSPLASSADTQYF. CDR3 DNA: TGCGCCAGCAGCCCGCTGGCTAGTTCCGCAGATACGCAGTATTTT.

The V call is TRBV5-6, the J call TRBJ1-1; D perhaps matches TRBD1 (6 bases). Trimming took off 7 bases at V and 4 bases at J, with 11 bases between the two ends. Germline CDR1 is SGHDT and CDR2 is YYEEEE. The CDR3 contains 12 residues. The DNA for the CDR3 is TGTGCCAGCGGGGGCCTTCCCACTGAAGCTTTCTTT. Its protein product is CASGGLPTEAFF.

This clone was counted a single time. The rearrangement links TRBV11-2 to TRBJ2-7; 15 bases are shared with TRBD2. This CDR3 spans 16 amino acids. Looked up from germline, CDR1 is SGHAT and CDR2 is FQNNGV. The trim removed 4 bases at V and 4 bases at J, leaving 5 bases unmatched. CDR3 in DNA: TGTGCCAGCAGCTGGGGGGGGACTAGCGGGAGGTACGAGCAGTACTTC. Encoded protein: CASSWGGTSGRYEQYF. The whole variable domain, remainder taken from reference TRBV11-2 and TRBJ2-7, is EAGVAQSPRYKIIEKRQSVAFWCNPISGHATLYWYQQILGQGPKLLIQFQNNGVVDDSQLPKDRFSAERLKGVDSTLKIQPAKLEDSAVYLCASSWGGTSGRYEQYFGPGTRLTVT.

The chain employs TRBV7-9 and TRBJ1-1; possibly TRBD1 for D (6 bases). The CDR3 has 13 residues. Germline CDR1 SEHNR, CDR2 FQNEAQ (reference sequence). V lost 3 bases and J 7 bases, leaving 12 bases between the germline ends. CDR3 amino acids: CASSLADSIEAFF. Written as DNA, the CDR3 is TGTGCCAGCAGCTTGGCGGACAGCATTGAAGCTTTCTTT.

J is TRBJ1-2 and V is TRBV28; 8 nucleotides align to TRBD1. Germline CDR1 is MDHEN and CDR2 is SYDVKM. This CDR3 has 15 amino acids. V was clipped by 6 bases and J by 4 bases; unmatched bases: 10. The CDR3 region has the DNA TGTGCCAGCAGACCCGGACAGGGTAGTATCTATGGCTACACCTTC. Amino acids: CASRPGQGSIYGYTF.

The J gene is TRBJ2-7, the V gene TRBV30; tentatively, D is TRBD1 or TRBD2 (5 bases each). Trimming pared 2 bases from V and 0 bases from J, leaving 14 bases between. Germline values: CDR1 GTSNPN, CDR2 SVGIG (reference sequence). The CDR3 sequence is 15 residues long. CDR3 sequence reads: CAWSRGLTVSYEQYF. CDR3 in DNA: TGTGCCTGGAGTCGGGGATTGACAGTCTCCTACGAGCAGTACTTC. Full variable domain (rest looked up from reference TRBV30 and TRBJ2-7): SQTIHQWPATLVQPVGSPLSLECTVEGTSNPNLYWYRQAAGRGLQLLFYSVGIGQISSEVPQNLSASRPQDRQFILSSKKLLLSDSGFYLCAWSRGLTVSYEQYFGPGTRLTVT.

Only one count was recorded for this clone. This rearrangement joins TRBV5-1 to TRBJ1-2; maybe TRBD1 (5 bases). Germline V gene sequence: CDR1 SGHRS, CDR2 YFSETQ. Trimming cost V 0 bases and J 3 bases, with 21 bases left between them. CDR3 size: 18 residues. The CDR3 bases are TGCGCCAGCAGCTTGGCACCAGGTCAGCAGGGTGTTGACTATGGCTACACCTTC. This sequence encodes CASSLAPGQQGVDYGYTF.

This rearrangement joins TRBV19 to TRBJ1-2; D might be TRBD1 (6 bases). V lost 4 bases and J lost 6, with 9 bases in between. Germline CDR1 LNHDA, CDR2 SQIVND (reference sequence). This CDR3 is 12 amino acids long. The CDR3 DNA sequence: TGTGCCAGTAGTAAACAGGGACATGGCTACACCTTC. Protein: CASSKQGHGYTF.